The clone carrying this T cell receptor (beta chain) was counted ten times or more. What it binds is unknown. Germline V lookup: CDR1 LGHNA, CDR2 YSLEER. V lost 0 bases and J lost 5, with 11 bases in between. The CDR3 length is 15 residues. This entry comes from a study of molecular identifiers for immune sequencing clone quantification. Each CDR3 protein is one row after TCRdb ran MiXCR on the PCR reads. The table shows nearly 650,000 distinct CDR3 sequences, with around 25% occurring only once. Findings and limits, study-wide: Approximately 1 million naive cells reportedly did not prevent detection of spiked Jurkat TCR RNA from one cell.

This chain links TRBV4-3 with TRBJ1-5, with D uncertain. The receptor was derived from a human donor in good health. Some libraries in this study had Jurkat cell RNA spiked in. Sample: naive CD8+ T cells from blood, with Jurkat cell RNA spiked in. Specified subset: FACS-sorted CD8+CD4-CCR7+CD45RA+ naive T cells. The CDR3 coding sequence is TGCGCCAGCAGCCAAGACGTTAGCATTTATCAGCCCCAGCATTTT. Residues: CASSQDVSIYQPQHF.